This T cell receptor beta chain stems from a study of control samples from healthy donors and cancer patients. Clones were sequenced by immunoSEQ multiplex PCR, and TCRdb holds only the in-frame ones, with some missing. The sample consists of fewer than 80,000 clones, 90% of them appearing once. CDR3 size: 16 residues. Trimming left V 1 base short and J 0 bases short, with 10 bases between. The germline V gene encodes CDR1 LGHDT and CDR2 YNNKEL (reference sequence). The specimen sequenced was PBMCs. The chain is built from TRBV3-1 (or the pseudogene TRBV3-2) and TRBJ2-1; D is unclear. This receptor was taken from a man in his 60s with colorectal cancer. As DNA, the CDR3 is TGTGCCAGCAGCCAAGGGGCGGTGAGCTCCTACAATGAGCAGTTCTTC. Its protein is CASSQGAVSSYNEQFF.